This TCR beta chain was recorded in a study of spatial heterogeneity in lung cancer. Background on the study: More beta-chain than alpha-chain sequences were consistently detected.

The CDR3 length is 13 residues. Germline lookup yields CDR1 MNHNS and CDR2 SASEGT. Trimming at V came to 4 bases and at J to 9 bases, leaving 5 bases not matched to a gene. General study points: Within tumors, counts of expanded alpha and beta TCRs tracked tumor mutation counts.

The sample's time point: sample taken at primary tumor resection. Patients with untreated early-stage non-small cell lung cancer, numbering approximately 79, were the donors. Individual TCR cDNA molecules each bore their own unique molecular identifier. TCRdb reprocessed the 5' RACE reads with MiXCR, giving one entry per CDR3 protein. The sample records roughly 19,000 distinct CDR3 sequences, 5.8% being singletons. This clonotype was detected ten times or more. Its antigen remains unidentified. This beta chain turned up in a library designed for alpha chains; as an off-target read, its abundance says little.

This TCR came from a female donor with early-stage non-small cell lung cancer. The V gene is TRBV6-1, the J gene TRBJ2-1, with TRBD2 matching 8 bases. Sequenced here: lung tumor tissue, sampled at surgery. The CDR3 loop is CASSVVAGSEQFF. In DNA form, the CDR3 reads TGTGCCAGCAGTGTGGTAGCGGGGAGTGAGCAGTTCTTC.